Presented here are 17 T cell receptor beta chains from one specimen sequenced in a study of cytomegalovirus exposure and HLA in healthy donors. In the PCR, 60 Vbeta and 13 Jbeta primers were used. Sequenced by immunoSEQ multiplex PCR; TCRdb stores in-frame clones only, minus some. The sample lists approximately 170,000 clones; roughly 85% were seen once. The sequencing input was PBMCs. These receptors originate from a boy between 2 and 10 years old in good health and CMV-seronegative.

CDR3 in DNA: TGTGCCTGGAGTTTGACAGGGGGCATGTACGAGCAGTACTTC. It is translated as CAWSLTGGMYEQYF. The chain has TRBV30 and TRBJ2-7; 10 bases fit TRBD1. CDR1 GTSNPN and CDR2 SVGIG come from the germline V gene (reference sequence). Trimming at V came to 2 bases and at J to 4 bases, leaving 5 bases not matched to a gene. The CDR3 is 14 amino acids.

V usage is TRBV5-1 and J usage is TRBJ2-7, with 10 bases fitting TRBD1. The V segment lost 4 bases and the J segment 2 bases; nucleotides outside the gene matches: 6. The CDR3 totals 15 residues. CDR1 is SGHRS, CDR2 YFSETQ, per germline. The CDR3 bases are TGCGCCAGCAGCCTGGGGACAGGGGCTGCCTACGAGCAGTACGTC. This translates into CASSLGTGAAYEQYV.

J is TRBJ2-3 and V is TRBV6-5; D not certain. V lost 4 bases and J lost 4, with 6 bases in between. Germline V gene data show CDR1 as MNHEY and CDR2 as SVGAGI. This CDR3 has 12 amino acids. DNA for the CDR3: TGTGCCAGCAGTTCCTCCGCAGATACGCAGTATTTT. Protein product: CASSSSADTQYF.

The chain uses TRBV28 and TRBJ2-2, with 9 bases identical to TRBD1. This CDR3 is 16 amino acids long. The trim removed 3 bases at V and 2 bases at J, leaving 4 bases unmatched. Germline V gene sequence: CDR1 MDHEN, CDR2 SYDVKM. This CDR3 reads CASSFWTGENTGELFF. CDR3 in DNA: TGTGCCAGCAGTTTCTGGACAGGGGAAAACACCGGGGAGCTGTTTTTT.

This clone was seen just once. The CDR3, as DNA: TGTGCCAGTAGTACACCAGCGGGGGGGCCTTATGAGCAGTTCTTC. It is translated as CASSTPAGGPYEQFF. The chain recombines TRBV19 with TRBJ2-1, with 10 bases lining up with TRBD2. CDR1 and CDR2 (germline): LNHDA, SQIVND (reference sequence). With 4 bases clipped from V and 8 bases from J, the junction kept 8 bases outside the gene matches. This CDR3 contains 15 residues.

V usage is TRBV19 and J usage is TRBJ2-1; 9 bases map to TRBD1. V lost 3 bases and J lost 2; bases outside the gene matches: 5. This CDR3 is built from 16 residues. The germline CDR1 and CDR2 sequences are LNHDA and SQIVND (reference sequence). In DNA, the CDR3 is TGTGCCAGTAGTATCCCTCGACAGGGGGCCTACAATGAGCAGTTCTTC. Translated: CASSIPRQGAYNEQFF. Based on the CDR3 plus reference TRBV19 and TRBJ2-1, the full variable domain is DGGITQSPKYLFRKEGQNVTLSCEQNLNHDAMYWYRQDPGQGLRLIYYSQIVNDFQKGDIAEGYSVSREKKESFPLTVTSAQKNPTAFYLCASSIPRQGAYNEQFFGPGTRLTVL.

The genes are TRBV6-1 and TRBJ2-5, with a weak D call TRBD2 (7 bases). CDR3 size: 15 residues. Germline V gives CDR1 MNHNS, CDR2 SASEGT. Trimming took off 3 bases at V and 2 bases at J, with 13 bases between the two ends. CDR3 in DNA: TGTGCCAGCAGTGATAGGGGAGGGACACAAGAGACCCAGTACTTC. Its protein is CASSDRGGTQETQYF.

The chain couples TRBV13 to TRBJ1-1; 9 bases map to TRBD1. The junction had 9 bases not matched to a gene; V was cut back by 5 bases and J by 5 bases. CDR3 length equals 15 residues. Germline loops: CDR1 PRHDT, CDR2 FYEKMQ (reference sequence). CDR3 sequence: CASSEDRGAPTEAFF. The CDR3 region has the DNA TGTGCCAGCAGCGAGGACAGGGGCGCCCCTACTGAAGCTTTCTTT.

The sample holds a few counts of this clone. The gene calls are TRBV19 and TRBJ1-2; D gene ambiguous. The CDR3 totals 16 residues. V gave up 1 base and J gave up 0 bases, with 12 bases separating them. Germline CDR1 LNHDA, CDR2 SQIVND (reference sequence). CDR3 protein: CASSIVVNRANYGYTF. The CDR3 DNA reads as TGTGCCAGTAGTATAGTGGTAAACCGAGCTAACTATGGCTACACCTTC.

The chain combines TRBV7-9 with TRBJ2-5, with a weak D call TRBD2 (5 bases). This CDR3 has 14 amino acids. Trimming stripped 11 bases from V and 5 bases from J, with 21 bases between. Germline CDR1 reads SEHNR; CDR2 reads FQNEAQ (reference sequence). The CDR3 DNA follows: TGTGCCCTCGCCAGTGGGAGCTCAATGGAGACCCAGTACTTC. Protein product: CALASGSSMETQYF.

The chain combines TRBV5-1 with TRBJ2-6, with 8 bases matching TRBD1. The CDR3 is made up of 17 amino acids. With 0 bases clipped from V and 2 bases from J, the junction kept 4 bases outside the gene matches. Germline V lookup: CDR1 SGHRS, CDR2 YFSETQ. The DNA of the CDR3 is TGCGCCAGCAGCTTGGCTGGACAGGGTGCTGGGGCCAACGTCCTGACTTTC. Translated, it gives CASSLAGQGAGANVLTF. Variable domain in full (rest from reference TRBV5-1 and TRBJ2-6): KAGVTQTPRYLIKTRGQQVTLSCSPISGHRSVSWYQQTPGQGLQFLFEYFSETQRNKGNFPGRFSGRQFSNSRSEMNVSTLELGDSALYLCASSLAGQGAGANVLTFGAGSRLTVL.

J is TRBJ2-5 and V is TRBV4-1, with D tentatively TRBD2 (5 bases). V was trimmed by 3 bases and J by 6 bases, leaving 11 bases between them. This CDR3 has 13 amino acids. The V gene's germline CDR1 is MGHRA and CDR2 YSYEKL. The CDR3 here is CASSQFTRQTQYF. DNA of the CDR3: TGCGCCAGCAGCCAGTTTACTAGGCAGACCCAGTACTTC.

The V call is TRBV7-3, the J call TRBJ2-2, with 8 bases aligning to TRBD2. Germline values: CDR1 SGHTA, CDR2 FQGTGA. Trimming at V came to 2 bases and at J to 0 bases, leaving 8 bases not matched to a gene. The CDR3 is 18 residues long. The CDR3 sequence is CASSLRVAGPANTGELFF. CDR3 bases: TGTGCCAGCAGCTTACGGGTAGCGGGGCCCGCGAACACCGGGGAGCTGTTTTTT.

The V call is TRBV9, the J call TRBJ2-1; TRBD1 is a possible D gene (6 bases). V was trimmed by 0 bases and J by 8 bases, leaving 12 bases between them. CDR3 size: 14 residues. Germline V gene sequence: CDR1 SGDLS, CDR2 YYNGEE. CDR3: CASSVEDSLDEQFF. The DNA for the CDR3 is TGTGCCAGCAGCGTAGAGGACAGCCTGGATGAGCAGTTCTTC.

CDR3 in amino acids: CATSTLTTEAFF. The CDR3 DNA is TGTGCCACCAGCACTCTAACGACTGAAGCTTTCTTT. This chain joins TRBV15 and TRBJ1-1; no clear D. The CDR3 has 12 amino acids. The germline V gene has CDR1 LNHNV and CDR2 YYDKDF (reference sequence). The ends were cut back, 4 bases at V and 5 bases at J, with 8 bases in the middle.

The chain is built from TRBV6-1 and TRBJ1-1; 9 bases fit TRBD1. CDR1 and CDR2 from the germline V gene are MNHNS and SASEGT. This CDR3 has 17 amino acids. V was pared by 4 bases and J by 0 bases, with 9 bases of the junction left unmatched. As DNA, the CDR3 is TGTGCCAGCAGTGGTAGACAGGGGGTGCCCATGAACACTGAAGCTTTCTTT. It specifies CASSGRQGVPMNTEAFF.

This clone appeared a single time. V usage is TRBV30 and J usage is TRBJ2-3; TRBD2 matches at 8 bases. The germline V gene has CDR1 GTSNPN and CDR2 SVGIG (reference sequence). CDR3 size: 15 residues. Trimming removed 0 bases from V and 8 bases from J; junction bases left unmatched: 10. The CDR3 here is CAWSVGSGVSGTQYF. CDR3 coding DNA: TGTGCCTGGAGTGTAGGTAGCGGGGTGTCAGGTACGCAGTATTTT.